This T cell receptor (beta chain) stems from a study of blood T cells in healthy people across ages. Findings and caveats of the study: Age advanced and TCR beta diversity per million T cells fell, roughly linearly. Donor CMV status, an unknown factor, possibly confounded changes in expanded clonotypes.

Using a J-beta primer mix together with a sample-barcoded 5' primer, a second PCR was run for roughly 7 to 12 cycles. TCRdb reprocessed the 5' RACE reads via MiXCR and lists one record per CDR3 protein. The table has 1.5 million to 2 million distinct CDR3 sequences, roughly 28% seen once; the top ten hold 7.7%. Worth noting for this clonotype: Antigen: not known.

The germline V gene has CDR1 LGHNA and CDR2 YSLEER. CDR3 length: 14 amino acids. V usage is TRBV4-3 and J usage is TRBJ2-4; 7 positions agree with TRBD1. The J call may be mistaken, given a closer DNA end match to TRBJ2-7. The source is a woman aged 25 to 39 in good health. Sequencing was performed on blood. Here the CDR3 DNA reads TGCGCCAGCAGCCAAGAAGGGGGCCCCTACGAGCAGTACTTC. Residues: CASSQEGGPYEQYF.